One and the same sample provided the 3 T cell receptor beta chains below, sequenced in a study of cytomegalovirus exposure and HLA in healthy donors. A multiplex PCR was run with 60 Vbeta primers and 13 Jbeta primers. Libraries were prepared by immunoSEQ multiplex PCR; TCRdb keeps only in-frame clonotypes and omits some of them. The sample consists of about 160,000 clones, less than 85% of them appearing once. The sample was PBMCs. These receptors originate from a male donor in good health and CMV-seronegative.

This sequence joins TRBV25-1 and TRBJ1-2; D not certain. V lost 3 bases and J 5 bases, leaving 10 bases between the germline ends. The CDR3 loop spans 13 amino acids. Germline CDR1 and CDR2: MGHDK and SYGVNS. The CDR3 DNA follows: TGTGCCAGCAGTGACTTCCCCACTTATGGCTACACCTTC. This codes for CASSDFPTYGYTF.

The chain couples TRBV7-2 to TRBJ2-1, with 13 positions matching TRBD2. V dropped 5 bases and J dropped 10; count of bases not matched to a gene: 8. The CDR3 covers 15 residues. Germline CDR1 SGHTA, CDR2 FQGNSA. The CDR3 DNA follows: TGTGCCAGCAGCGCTCCGGGACTAGCGGGAACAGAGCAGTTCTTC. Its translation is CASSAPGLAGTEQFF. The variable domain in full, completed from reference TRBV7-2 and TRBJ2-1, reads GAGVSQSPSNKVTEKGKDVELRCDPISGHTALYWYRQSLGQGLEFLIYFQGNSAPDKSGLPSDRFSAERTGGSVSTLTIQRTQQEDSAVYLCASSAPGLAGTEQFFGPGTRLTVL.

The rearrangement joins TRBV5-4 to TRBJ1-2; D is unclear. Germline CDR1 reads SGHNT; CDR2 reads YYREEE (reference sequence). The CDR3 sequence is 12 residues long. V dropped 4 bases and J dropped 8 bases, with 12 bases sitting between them. CDR3 sequence reads: CASSPGGQGYTF. The CDR3 DNA reads as TGTGCCAGCAGCCCTGGCGGGCAAGGCTACACCTTC.